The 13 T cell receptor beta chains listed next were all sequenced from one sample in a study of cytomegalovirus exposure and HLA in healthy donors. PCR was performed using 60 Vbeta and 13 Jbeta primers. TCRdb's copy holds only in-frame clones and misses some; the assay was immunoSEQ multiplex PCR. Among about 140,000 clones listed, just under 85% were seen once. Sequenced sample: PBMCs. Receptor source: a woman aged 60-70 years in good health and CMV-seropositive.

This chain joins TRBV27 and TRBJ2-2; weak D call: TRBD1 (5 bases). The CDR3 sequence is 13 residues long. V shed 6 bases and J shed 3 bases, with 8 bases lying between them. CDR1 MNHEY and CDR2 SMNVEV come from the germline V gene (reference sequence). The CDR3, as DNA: TGTGCCAGCAGCCTACAGGACACCGGGGAGCTGTTTTTT. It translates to CASSLQDTGELFF.

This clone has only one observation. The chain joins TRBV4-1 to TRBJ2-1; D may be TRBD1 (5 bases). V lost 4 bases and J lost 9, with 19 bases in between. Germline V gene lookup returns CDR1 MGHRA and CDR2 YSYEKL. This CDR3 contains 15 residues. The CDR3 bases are TGCGCCAGCAGCCCACATATAAGGGGCCCGGCTGAGCAGTTCTTC. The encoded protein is CASSPHIRGPAEQFF.

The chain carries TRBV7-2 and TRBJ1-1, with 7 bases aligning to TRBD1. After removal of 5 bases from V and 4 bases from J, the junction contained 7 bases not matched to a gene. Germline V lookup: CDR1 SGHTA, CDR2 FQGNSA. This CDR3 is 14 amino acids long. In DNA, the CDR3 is TGTGCCAGCAGCCCACAGGGGATCGGCACTGAAGCTTTCTTT. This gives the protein CASSPQGIGTEAFF.

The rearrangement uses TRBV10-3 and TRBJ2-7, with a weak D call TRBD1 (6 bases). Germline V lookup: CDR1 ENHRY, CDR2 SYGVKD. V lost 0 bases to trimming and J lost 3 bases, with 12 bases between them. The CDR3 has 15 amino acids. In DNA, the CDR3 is TGTGCCATCAGTGAGTCGGCTCAGGGGATCTACGAGCAGTACTTC. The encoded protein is CAISESAQGIYEQYF.

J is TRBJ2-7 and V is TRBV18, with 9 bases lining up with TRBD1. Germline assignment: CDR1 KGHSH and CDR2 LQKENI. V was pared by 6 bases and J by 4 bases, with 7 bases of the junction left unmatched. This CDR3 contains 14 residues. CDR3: CASSRDRDWYEQYF. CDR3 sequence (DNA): TGTGCCAGCTCTCGGGACAGGGATTGGTACGAGCAGTACTTC.

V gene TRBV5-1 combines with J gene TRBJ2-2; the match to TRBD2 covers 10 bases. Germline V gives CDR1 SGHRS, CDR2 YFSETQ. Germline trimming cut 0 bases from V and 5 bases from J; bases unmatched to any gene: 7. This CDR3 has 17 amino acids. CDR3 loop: CASSLAPLAGETGELFF. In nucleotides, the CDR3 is TGCGCCAGCAGCTTGGCCCCCCTAGCGGGAGAGACCGGGGAGCTGTTTTTT.

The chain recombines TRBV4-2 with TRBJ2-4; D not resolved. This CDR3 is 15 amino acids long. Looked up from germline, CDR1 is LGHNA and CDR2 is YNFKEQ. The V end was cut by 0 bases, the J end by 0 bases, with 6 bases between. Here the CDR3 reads CASSQDLLAKNIQYF. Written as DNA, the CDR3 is TGTGCCAGCAGCCAAGATTTACTAGCCAAAAACATTCAGTACTTC.

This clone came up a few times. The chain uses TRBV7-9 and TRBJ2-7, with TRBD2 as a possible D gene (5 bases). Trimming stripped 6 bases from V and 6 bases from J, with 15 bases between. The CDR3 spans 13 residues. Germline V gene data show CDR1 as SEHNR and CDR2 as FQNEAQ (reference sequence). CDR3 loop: CASRAPSSREQYF. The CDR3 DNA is TGTGCCAGCAGAGCCCCCTCTAGCCGCGAGCAGTACTTC.

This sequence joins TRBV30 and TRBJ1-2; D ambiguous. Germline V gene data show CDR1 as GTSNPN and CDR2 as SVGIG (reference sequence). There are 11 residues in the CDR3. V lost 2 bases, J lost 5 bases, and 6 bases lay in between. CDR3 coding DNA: TGTGCCTGGAGTCTAACGTATGGCTACACCTTC. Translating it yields CAWSLTYGYTF.

The CDR3 protein is CSVDPDRGSYNEQFF. The CDR3 nucleotides are TGCAGCGTTGACCCGGACAGGGGGTCCTACAATGAGCAGTTCTTC. The chain uses TRBV29-1 and TRBJ2-1; 10 bases fit TRBD1. The CDR3 consists of 15 residues. The trim removed 3 bases at V and 1 base at J, leaving 3 bases unmatched. Germline-derived CDR1 and CDR2 are SQVTM and ANQGSEA.

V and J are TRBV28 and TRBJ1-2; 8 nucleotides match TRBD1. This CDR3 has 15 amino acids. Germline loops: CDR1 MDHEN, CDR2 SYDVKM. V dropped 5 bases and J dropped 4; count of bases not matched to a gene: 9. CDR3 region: CASSNLGQGSYGYTF. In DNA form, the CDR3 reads TGTGCCAGCAGTAACCTAGGACAGGGTTCCTATGGCTACACCTTC.

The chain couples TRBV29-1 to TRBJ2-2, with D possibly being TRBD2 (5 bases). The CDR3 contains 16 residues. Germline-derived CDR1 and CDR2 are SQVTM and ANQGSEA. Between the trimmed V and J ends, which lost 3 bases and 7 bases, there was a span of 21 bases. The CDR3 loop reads CSVEEDRADNLGELFF. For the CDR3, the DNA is TGCAGCGTTGAGGAGGACCGAGCCGACAACCTCGGGGAGCTGTTTTTT.

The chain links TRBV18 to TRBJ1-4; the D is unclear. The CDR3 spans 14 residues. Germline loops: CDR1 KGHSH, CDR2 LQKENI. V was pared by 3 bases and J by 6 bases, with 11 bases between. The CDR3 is CASSPPDGDEKLFF. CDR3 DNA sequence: TGTGCCAGCTCACCGCCAGACGGGGATGAAAAACTGTTTTTT.